The 26 T cell receptor beta chains reported below all come from one sample, sequenced in a study of human T cells and chemical hapten exposure. TCRdb reprocessed the RACE reads via MiXCR and lists one record per CDR3 protein. Of 360,000 or so distinct CDR3 sequences listed, about 6.9% are singletons. Time point denoted: patch test 2, 6 weeks after DPC sensitization. The treatment denotes: therapeutic diphenylcyclopropenone sensitization with weekly scalp DPC. The sample was whole blood, taken in connection with sensitization to the hapten diphenylcyclopropenone (DPC). The source is a woman aged 18-35 years with alopecia areata. Some clones in this sample may be carry-over from other donors' samples.

Comment on this clonotype: Just one base apart from a much larger clone, this may be a read error. This chain links TRBV29-1 with TRBJ1-1; 9 bases fit TRBD1. The CDR3 totals 14 residues. Germline CDR1 and CDR2: SQVTM and ANQGSEA. CDR3 in DNA: TGCAGCGTTGTCCCGGGACAGGGTAACACTGGAGCTTTCTTT. Its translation is CSVVPGQGNTGAFF.

This clonotype was seen a handful of times. This chain uses TRBV7-6 with TRBJ1-1; maybe TRBD1 (5 bases). Germline V gene lookup returns CDR1 SGHVS and CDR2 FNYEAQ. The V and J ends lost 0 bases and 3 bases respectively, with 8 bases between them. The CDR3 is made up of 14 amino acids. The CDR3 DNA reads as TGTGCCAGCAGCTTAGCCCAAGGGGACACTGAAGCTTTCTTT. Its translation is CASSLAQGDTEAFF.

This clonotype has just a few counts. The J gene is TRBJ2-7, the V gene TRBV12-3 or TRBV12-4; 7 nucleotides agree with TRBD1. The CDR3 sequence is 15 residues long. Germline trimming cut 2 bases from V and 2 bases from J; bases unmatched to any gene: 6. The CDR3 reads CASSLTDRETYEQYF. DNA for the CDR3: TGTGCCAGCAGTTTAACAGACAGGGAAACCTACGAGCAGTACTTC.

The V call is TRBV18, the J call TRBJ2-3, with D tentatively TRBD1 (5 bases). Germline V lookup: CDR1 KGHSH, CDR2 LQKENI. CDR3 length equals 14 residues. V shed 1 base and J shed 8 bases, with 13 bases lying between them. The CDR3 DNA reads as TGTGCCAGCTCACCACAAGACAGCCTAGGTACGCAGTATTTT. Protein product: CASSPQDSLGTQYF. Together with reference TRBV18 and TRBJ2-3, the CDR3 gives the full variable domain: NAGVMQNPRHLVRRRGQEARLRCSPMKGHSHVYWYRQLPEEGLKFMVYLQKENIIDESGMPKERFSAEFPKEGPSILRIQQVVRGDSAAYFCASSPQDSLGTQYFGPGTRLTVL.

The chain employs TRBV6-2 or TRBV6-3 and TRBJ1-2, with a possible D match to TRBD1 (5 bases). In germline, CDR1 is MNHEY, CDR2 SVGEGT. V lost 2 bases and J 1 base, leaving 8 bases between the germline ends. The length of the CDR3 is 14 residues. The CDR3: CASSYVGVNYGYTF. CDR3 coding DNA: TGTGCCAGCAGTTACGTGGGGGTTAACTATGGCTACACCTTC.

The sample holds a few counts of this clonotype. This chain joins TRBV29-1 and TRBJ1-2; D not resolved. The CDR3 runs to 13 residues. V was shortened by 6 bases and J by 4 bases, with 15 bases between the two germline ends. Germline CDR1 SQVTM, CDR2 ANQGSEA. The CDR3 nucleotides read TGCAGCGTCTCGCGAACACCCGCCTATGGCTACACCTTC. Translated, it gives CSVSRTPAYGYTF. Together with reference TRBV29-1 and TRBJ1-2, the CDR3 gives the full variable domain: SAVISQKPSRDICQRGTSLTIQCQVDSQVTMMFWYRQQPGQSLTLIATANQGSEATYESGFVIDKFPISRPNLTFSTLTVSNMSPEDSSIYLCSVSRTPAYGYTFGSGTRLTVV.

Many counts were recorded for this clonotype. The J gene is TRBJ2-1, the V gene TRBV4-2; 8 positions match TRBD2. This CDR3 spans 15 amino acids. From germline, CDR1 is LGHNA and CDR2 YNFKEQ. With 0 bases clipped from V and 5 bases from J, the junction kept 3 bases outside the gene matches. The CDR3: CASSQDGTSNNEQFF. The CDR3 DNA reads as TGTGCCAGCAGCCAAGATGGGACTAGTAACAATGAGCAGTTCTTC.

This clonotype was seen many times. The rearrangement joins TRBV10-3 to TRBJ1-2, with a weak D call TRBD1 (6 bases). V was clipped by 5 bases and J by 3 bases, with 19 bases between them. Germline V lookup: CDR1 ENHRY, CDR2 SYGVKD. This CDR3 has 16 residues. The CDR3 spells CAISPGRGDGDYGYTF. The CDR3 DNA reads as TGTGCCATCAGTCCCGGCAGGGGTGACGGGGACTATGGCTACACCTTC.

This chain links TRBV3-1 with TRBJ1-2; TRBD1 is a possible D gene (5 bases). This CDR3 has 15 residues. Deletions cut 0 bases from V and 8 bases from J, with 16 bases between. Germline V gene data show CDR1 as LGHDT and CDR2 as YNNKEL (reference sequence). As DNA, the CDR3 is TGTGCCAGCAGCCAAGATTATCAGCCGGGGGACGGCTACACCTTC. Encoded protein: CASSQDYQPGDGYTF. The full variable domain, rest sourced from reference TRBV3-1 and TRBJ1-2, is DTAVSQTPKYLVTQMGNDKSIKCEQNLGHDTMYWYKQDSKKFLKIMFSYNNKELIINETVPNRFSPKSPDKAHLNLHINSLELGDSAVYFCASSQDYQPGDGYTFGSGTRLTVV.

This clonotype was detected many times. The chain has TRBV24-1 and TRBJ2-7, with 11 bases aligning to TRBD1. The CDR3 contains 14 residues. Unmatched junction bases numbered 3, after V lost 4 bases and J lost 5 bases. Germline CDR1 KGHDR, CDR2 SFDVKD. The CDR3, as DNA: TGTGCCACCAGTGACGCGGGACAGGGGGACGAGCAGTACTTC. It encodes CATSDAGQGDEQYF.

At least ten counts were recorded for this clonotype. V and J are TRBV6-2 or TRBV6-3 and TRBJ1-1; possibly TRBD1 for D (5 bases). With 7 bases removed from V and 3 bases from J, the gap between germline ends came to 9 bases. Germline CDR1 and CDR2: MNHEY and SVGEGT. The CDR3 runs 12 residues. CDR3 sequence (DNA): TGTGCCAGCAACGGGGGTTACACTGAAGCTTTCTTT. Translated: CASNGGYTEAFF.

The V call is TRBV27, the J call TRBJ2-2; 8 positions agree with TRBD1. Losses at the gene ends were 4 bases for V and 4 bases for J; bases not matched to a gene: 8. CDR1 is MNHEY, CDR2 SMNVEV, per germline (reference sequence). The CDR3 has 16 amino acids. The CDR3 loop is CASSSIGQGGTGELFF. The CDR3 region has the DNA TGTGCCAGCAGTTCGATCGGACAGGGTGGCACCGGGGAGCTGTTTTTT.

This clonotype was recorded many times. This chain joins TRBV5-4 and TRBJ1-6; possible D gene TRBD1, 6 bases. The CDR3 runs to 14 residues. Trimming removed 4 bases at V and 6 bases at J, with 11 bases between. Germline V gene sequence: CDR1 SGHNT, CDR2 YYREEE (reference sequence). CDR3 amino acids: CASSPGQTNSPLHF. In DNA, the CDR3 is TGTGCCAGCAGCCCCGGACAGACTAATTCACCCCTCCACTTT. Full variable domain (rest looked up from reference TRBV5-4 and TRBJ1-6): ETGVTQSPTHLIKTRGQQVTLRCSSQSGHNTVSWYQQALGQGPQFIFQYYREEENGRGNFPPRFSGLQFPNYSSELNVNALELDDSALYLCASSPGQTNSPLHFGNGTRLTVT.

There are many counts of this clonotype. The chain is built from TRBV28 and TRBJ2-3; TRBD2 aligns across 8 bases. This CDR3 is 15 amino acids long. From germline, CDR1 is MDHEN and CDR2 SYDVKM. V lost 4 bases and J lost 0; bases outside the gene matches: 3. The CDR3 region is CASSSTSGSTDTQYF. CDR3 nucleotides: TGTGCCAGCAGTTCAACTAGCGGAAGCACAGATACGCAGTATTTT.

This clonotype was recorded at least ten times. The chain carries TRBV7-9 and TRBJ1-2; tentatively, D is TRBD1 (5 bases). The CDR3 totals 18 residues. From germline, CDR1 is SEHNR and CDR2 FQNEAQ (reference sequence). Trimming removed 1 base at V and 2 bases at J, with 20 bases between. The CDR3 loop is CASSLGGRVSVWNYGYTF. The CDR3 DNA follows: TGTGCCAGCAGCTTAGGGGGCAGGGTGTCCGTGTGGAACTATGGCTACACCTTC.

Many counts were recorded for this clonotype. The chain couples TRBV29-1 to TRBJ1-4; 11 nucleotides agree with TRBD1. In germline, CDR1 is SQVTM, CDR2 ANQGSEA. This CDR3 has 13 amino acids. V lost 6 bases to trimming and J lost 8 bases; unmatched junction nucleotides: 5. The CDR3 DNA reads as TGCAGCGTCGCCGGGACAGGGGGGGAAAAACTGTTTTTT. This sequence encodes CSVAGTGGEKLFF.

The chain recombines TRBV10-3 with TRBJ2-7, with D perhaps matching TRBD2 (6 bases). The V gene's germline CDR1 is ENHRY and CDR2 SYGVKD. The CDR3 is 16 residues long. V lost 2 bases and J 3 bases, leaving 17 bases between the germline ends. DNA of the CDR3: TGTGCCATCAGTGAGGCGGCACCTTCGGGGGTCTACGAGCAGTACTTC. It translates to CAISEAAPSGVYEQYF.

The genes are TRBV13 and TRBJ2-1; D is unclear. Germline loops: CDR1 PRHDT, CDR2 FYEKMQ (reference sequence). This CDR3 region has 13 residues. The V end was cut by 5 bases, the J end by 9 bases, with 14 bases between. Here the CDR3 DNA reads TGTGCCAGCAGCCCTGGGTGGATTGGTGAGCAGTTCTTC. Its translation: CASSPGWIGEQFF.

This clonotype was counted at least ten times. V usage is TRBV27 and J usage is TRBJ1-4; a weak D match, TRBD1 (6 bases). The V gene's germline CDR1 is MNHEY and CDR2 SMNVEV (reference sequence). With 5 bases removed from V and 6 bases from J, the gap between germline ends came to 10 bases. The CDR3 contains 13 residues. In nucleotides, the CDR3 is TGTGCCAGCAGTGACAGGCGTCATGAAAAACTGTTTTTT. Residues: CASSDRRHEKLFF.

The chain employs TRBV28 and TRBJ2-1, with TRBD1 matching over 7 bases. CDR1 is MDHEN, CDR2 SYDVKM, per germline. The CDR3 runs 14 residues. Germline trimming cut 6 bases from V and 3 bases from J; bases unmatched to any gene: 5. The CDR3 sequence: CASRNGDSYNEQFF. In nucleotides, the CDR3 is TGTGCCAGCAGGAACGGGGACAGCTACAATGAGCAGTTCTTC.

At least ten counts were recorded for this clonotype. This rearrangement joins TRBV7-9 to TRBJ1-4; D unclear. V lost 2 bases and J lost 5, with 12 bases in between. Germline V CDR1 and CDR2: SEHNR, FQNEAQ (reference sequence). The CDR3 extends over 15 amino acids. CDR3 in amino acids: CASSLSTSVNEKLFF. DNA of the CDR3: TGTGCCAGCAGCTTATCCACATCAGTAAATGAAAAACTGTTTTTT.

This chain joins TRBV25-1 and TRBJ1-5; the D is unclear. V shed 6 bases and J shed 2 bases, with 17 bases lying between them. Germline CDR1 and CDR2: MGHDK and SYGVNS. The CDR3 runs to 16 residues. The CDR3 here is CASSASALEGNQPQHF. The CDR3 DNA is TGTGCCAGCAGCGCTAGTGCACTTGAGGGCAATCAGCCCCAGCATTTT.

V is TRBV28 and J is TRBJ2-3, with 8 bases that match TRBD2. CDR1 MDHEN and CDR2 SYDVKM come from the germline V gene. This CDR3 has 14 residues. V trimming: 4 bases; J trimming: 6 bases; junction bases outside the gene matches: 6. The CDR3 DNA reads as TGTGCCAGCAGTTCCGGGGGGGCCATTGATACGCAGTATTTT. Residues: CASSSGGAIDTQYF.

This clonotype has more than one count but fewer than ten. This chain links TRBV11-3 with TRBJ2-7, with D possibly matching TRBD1 (5 bases). Trimming removed 0 bases from V and 2 bases from J, with 11 bases in between. Germline V gives CDR1 SGHNT, CDR2 YENEEA. CDR3 length equals 15 residues. CDR3 sequence (DNA): TGTGCCAGCAGCTTAGATGGGCCAGGGCCCTACGAGCAGTACTTC. It codes for CASSLDGPGPYEQYF. The full variable domain, in which reference TRBV11-3 and TRBJ2-7 provide the parts outside the CDR3, is EAGVVQSPRYKIIEKKQPVAFWCNPISGHNTLYWYLQNLGQGPELLIRYENEEAVDDSQLPKDRFSAERLKGVDSTLKIQPAELGDSAVYLCASSLDGPGPYEQYFGPGTRLTVT.

This clonotype appeared many times. The V gene is TRBV6-5, the J gene TRBJ1-3; D call uncertain. Germline CDR1 is MNHEY and CDR2 is SVGAGI. This CDR3 spans 15 amino acids. Trimming took off 0 bases at V and 1 base at J, with 7 bases between the two ends. This CDR3 is CASSYSHGSGNTIYF. The CDR3 DNA follows: TGTGCCAGCAGTTACTCGCATGGGTCTGGAAACACCATATATTTT.

This clonotype showed up just a few times. J is TRBJ2-7 and V is TRBV7-9; 10 bases agree with TRBD2. CDR3 length: 16 amino acids. V lost 0 bases, J lost 3 bases, and 5 bases stayed unmatched. Per germline, CDR1 SEHNR and CDR2 FQNEAQ (reference sequence). CDR3 sequence reads: CASSLASGGRIYEQYF. Written as DNA, the CDR3 is TGTGCCAGCAGCTTAGCTAGCGGGGGGCGAATCTACGAGCAGTACTTC.